One and the same sample provided the 2 T cell receptor beta chains below, sequenced in a study of blood T cell repertoires in COVID-19. Sequencing was performed with immunoSEQ multiplex PCR; in TCRdb, only in-frame clones are kept and a portion is missing. The sample holds fewer than 500,000 clones, 85% to 90% seen once. Sequencing was done on a sample of PBMCs or T cells enriched from blood (not recorded which). All receptors come from a woman younger than 45 with acute COVID-19.

V usage is TRBV20-1 and J usage is TRBJ2-1; TRBD1 agrees at 7 bases. The CDR3 totals 11 residues. With V trimmed by 5 bases and J by 6 bases, 1 base remained unmatched. CDR1 and CDR2 (germline): DFQATT, SNEGSKA (reference sequence). The CDR3 loop reads CSAGDSNEQFF. The CDR3 DNA sequence: TGCAGTGCTGGGGACAGCAATGAGCAGTTCTTC.

The chain links TRBV27 to TRBJ2-7; 9 bases fit TRBD1. Germline CDR1 reads MNHEY; CDR2 reads SMNVEV (reference sequence). With V trimmed by 0 bases and J by 3 bases, 6 bases remained unmatched. The CDR3 spans 16 residues. The CDR3 loop reads CASSLSDRGTSYEQYF. In DNA, the CDR3 is TGTGCCAGCAGTTTATCCGACAGGGGGACAAGCTACGAGCAGTACTTC.